One sample yielded the 10 T cell receptor beta chains listed below, sequenced in a study of blood T cell repertoires in COVID-19. Data came from immunoSEQ multiplex PCR; TCRdb stores just in-frame clones and leaves some out. The repertoire holds roughly 150,000 clones, with 70% to 90% as singletons. Sequencing input: peripheral blood. These receptors all come from an elderly man with COVID-19, enrolled during active disease.

The chain combines TRBV27 with TRBJ1-2; D perhaps matches TRBD1 (6 bases). The CDR3 is 16 residues long. The germline gives CDR1 MNHEY, CDR2 SMNVEV (reference sequence). The V end lost 6 bases, the J end lost 4 bases, and 21 bases lay between the germline ends. Here the CDR3 DNA reads TGTGCCAGCAGACGACTTACAGGGTCATCAGGCTATGGCTACACCTTC. It yields the protein CASRRLTGSSGYGYTF.

The V call is TRBV5-6, the J call TRBJ2-7; 10 nucleotides align to TRBD2. V trimming: 2 bases; J trimming: 3 bases; junction bases outside the gene matches: 11. CDR3 length equals 17 residues. Germline V gene sequence: CDR1 SGHDT, CDR2 YYEEEE. This CDR3 is CASSFSAGSGGYYEQYF. The CDR3 DNA is TGTGCCAGCAGCTTTTCCGCAGGTAGCGGGGGGTACTACGAGCAGTACTTC.

V gene TRBV2 combines with J gene TRBJ2-3; 9 bases fit TRBD2. V lost 11 bases to trimming and J lost 4 bases; unmatched junction nucleotides: 22. This CDR3 is 18 amino acids long. Germline CDR1 SNHLY, CDR2 FYNNEI. The CDR3 region has the DNA TGTGCCCGGTGGGGGGGCCTCGCGGGGGGGCGGAGGCCAGATACGCAGTATTTT. It is translated as CARWGGLAGGRRPDTQYF.

In DNA, the CDR3 is TGTGCCAGCAGTTACTGGACTATCAACACTGAAGCTTTCTTT. It codes for CASSYWTINTEAFF. The chain combines TRBV6-6 with TRBJ1-1; no clear D. The germline gives CDR1 MNHNY, CDR2 SVGAGI (reference sequence). There are 14 residues in the CDR3. Trimming cost V 1 base and J 2 bases, with 8 bases left between them.

V usage is TRBV7-2 and J usage is TRBJ1-1, with D possibly TRBD1 on 5 matching bases. Germline lookup yields CDR1 SGHTA and CDR2 FQGNSA. The CDR3 extends over 13 amino acids. V was trimmed by 6 bases and J by 5 bases, leaving 13 bases between them. CDR3 in amino acids: CASSQGKLTEAFF. In DNA form, the CDR3 reads TGTGCCAGCAGTCAGGGAAAATTAACTGAAGCTTTCTTT. The whole variable domain, filled in from reference TRBV7-2 and TRBJ1-1, reads GAGVSQSPSNKVTEKGKDVELRCDPISGHTALYWYRQSLGQGLEFLIYFQGNSAPDKSGLPSDRFSAERTGGSVSTLTIQRTQQEDSAVYLCASSQGKLTEAFFGQGTRLTVV.

The chain recombines TRBV3-1 (or the pseudogene TRBV3-2) with TRBJ2-2; no clear D. The CDR3 totals 16 residues. Trimming removed 2 bases from V and 0 bases from J, with 10 bases in between. Germline V gene data show CDR1 as LGHDT and CDR2 as YNNKEL (reference sequence). The CDR3 region has the DNA TGTGCCAGCAGCCAATATAGAACCGCGAACACCGGGGAGCTGTTTTTT. This sequence encodes CASSQYRTANTGELFF.

As regards this clone: The sample holds other DNA sequences that translate to the same CDR3. The chain couples TRBV5-1 to TRBJ2-6; tentatively, D is TRBD2 (5 bases). The CDR3 covers 15 residues. Germline V lookup: CDR1 SGHRS, CDR2 YFSETQ. Trimming took off 0 bases at V and 1 base at J, with 5 bases between the two ends. CDR3 sequence (DNA): TGCGCCAGCAGCTTGGGCGGGTCTGGGGCCAACGTCCTGACTTTC. As protein: CASSLGGSGANVLTF.

V and J are TRBV7-2 and TRBJ2-3; 13 bases line up with TRBD2. The ends lost 5 bases at V and 2 bases at J; junction bases unmatched: 13. The CDR3 runs 19 residues. Germline V lookup: CDR1 SGHTA, CDR2 FQGNSA. The DNA of the CDR3 is TGTGCCAGCAGCCCCCGGACTAGCGGGGGCCTTGTTATCACAGATACGCAGTATTTT. It translates to CASSPRTSGGLVITDTQYF.

The genes are TRBV7-2 and TRBJ1-2; no firm D call. The CDR3 runs to 16 residues. Germline assignment: CDR1 SGHTA and CDR2 FQGNSA. The germline V and J ends were trimmed by 5 bases and 0 bases, with 16 bases remaining between them. The CDR3 coding sequence is TGTGCCAGCAGCCCCTCCGGCGGGGAAACTAACTATGGCTACACCTTC. Protein sequence: CASSPSGGETNYGYTF.

This chain connects TRBV19 to TRBJ1-2, with TRBD1 matching over 9 bases. Per the germline V gene, CDR1 is LNHDA and CDR2 is SQIVND (reference sequence). This CDR3 is built from 16 residues. Unmatched junction bases numbered 9, after V lost 3 bases and J lost 4 bases. The CDR3 DNA reads as TGTGCCAGTAGTATTCCGGGACAGGGAACGGGCTATGGCTACACCTTC. Translated: CASSIPGQGTGYGYTF.